The clone carrying this T cell receptor (beta chain) was found a few times. In the authors' workflow: Amplification with reference gene primers provided the estimates of nucleated cell counts. Only in-frame clones appear in the TCRdb table, and some are missing; sequencing was by immunoSEQ multiplex PCR. V, J and clone size were drawn from that table, and D and trimming were deduced from the DNA. The sample holds about 62,000 clones, approximately 90% seen once. The entry originates in a study of blood T cell repertoires in COVID-19. Study-wide background: The origin of the acute and convalescent COVID-19 samples was the United States, Italy and Spain. Nucleic acid was either cDNA or gDNA, and it came from T cells, B-cell-depleted T cells, or PBMCs.

Germline loops: CDR1 SGHKS, CDR2 YYEKEE (reference sequence). V shed 2 bases, J shed 3 bases, and the junction held 6 bases outside the gene matches. The CDR3 is 15 residues long. The V and J genes are TRBV5-5 and TRBJ2-7; the match to TRBD1 covers 9 bases. Sequenced material: peripheral blood. The sequence was collected from a woman aged 80 or over with acute or convalescent COVID-19. The CDR3 spells CASSLPGTGFYEQYF. DNA for the CDR3: TGTGCCAGCAGCTTACCCGGGACAGGGTTCTACGAGCAGTACTTC. The variable domain in full, completed from reference TRBV5-5 and TRBJ2-7, reads DAGVTQSPTHLIKTRGQQVTLRCSPISGHKSVSWYQQVLGQGPQFIFQYYEKEERGRGNFPDRFSARQFPNYSSELNVNALLLGDSALYLCASSLPGTGFYEQYFGPGTRLTVT.